These 25 T cell receptor beta chains came from one sample sequenced in a study of prognosis after radiotherapy for stage I lung cancer. Using two-round multiplex PCR, the authors amplified TCR beta CDR3 from genomic DNA. Used in first-round PCR were primers specific to each TRBV and TRBJ gene. TCRdb re-derived calls from the multiplex PCR reads in MiXCR, one entry per CDR3 protein. This sample has around 30,000 distinct CDR3 sequences, with more than 25% found just once. The sample was PBMCs, taken before or after stereotactic body radiation therapy (not recorded which). The receptors were sampled from a donor over 45 with non-small cell lung cancer.

This clonotype was observed at least ten times. The chain links TRBV5-1 to TRBJ2-4; TRBD2 matches at 8 bases. V lost 0 bases and J lost 8; bases outside the gene matches: 4. Germline V gene lookup returns CDR1 SGHRS and CDR2 YFSETQ. This CDR3 region has 14 residues. CDR3 in amino acids: CASSLGLARDIQYF. In DNA, the CDR3 is TGCGCCAGCAGCTTGGGACTAGCGAGGGACATTCAGTACTTC.

This clonotype came up many times. J is TRBJ1-2 and V is TRBV7-8, with 9 bases that match TRBD1. The germline gives CDR1 SGHVS, CDR2 FQNEAQ. The CDR3 is 13 amino acids. Trimming removed 8 bases from V and 4 bases from J; junction bases left unmatched: 5. The chain's CDR3 is CASALGQGYGYTF. The DNA for the CDR3 is TGTGCCAGCGCCCTGGGACAGGGCTATGGCTACACCTTC.

This clonotype was seen ten or more times. This chain uses TRBV28 with TRBJ2-7; unclear D gene. V lost 5 bases, J lost 6 bases, and 14 bases lay in between. The CDR3 length is 13 residues. Per germline, CDR1 MDHEN and CDR2 SYDVKM. CDR3 coding DNA: TGTGCCAGCAGTGATAGTATCCCTCGCGAGCAGTACTTC. This translates into CASSDSIPREQYF.

This clonotype appeared once. Germline is not matched at one junction end, which may reflect a read error. The chain recombines TRBV6-5 with TRBJ2-7; D is undetermined. Germline V CDR1 and CDR2: MNHEY, SVGAGI. The CDR3 runs 13 residues. CDR3 sequence (DNA): TGTGCCAGCAGTTTGTCCGTCGCATACGAGCAGAACTTC. Protein product: CASSLSVAYEQNF.

This chain connects TRBV27 to TRBJ2-1, with D perhaps matching TRBD1 (5 bases). The CDR3 sequence is 16 residues long. Germline CDR1 MNHEY, CDR2 SMNVEV (reference sequence). Deletions cut 6 bases from V and 1 base from J, with 16 bases between. CDR3 sequence reads: CASSNRLWRSYNEQFF. CDR3 sequence (DNA): TGTGCCAGCAGCAACAGGCTGTGGAGATCCTACAATGAGCAGTTCTTC.

This clonotype has only a few counts. The chain has TRBV6-2 or TRBV6-3 and TRBJ2-6, with no clear D. Germline values: CDR1 MNHEY, CDR2 SVGEGT. The CDR3 extends over 14 amino acids. With 4 bases removed from V and 3 bases from J, the gap between germline ends came to 7 bases. The CDR3 nucleotides are TGTGCCAGCAGTTCCCTGAGTGGGGCCAACGTCCTGACTTTC. Translation gives CASSSLSGANVLTF.

This clonotype is a singleton in its sample. This probably arose from a read error, given a far larger clone one base away. The V call is TRBV6-2 or TRBV6-3, the J call TRBJ1-1, with 9 nucleotides matching TRBD1. The CDR3 has 15 amino acids. The J segment lost 4 bases and the V segment lost 0 bases, leaving 3 bases of the junction unmatched. Looked up from germline, CDR1 is MNHEY and CDR2 is SVGEGT. The DNA of the CDR3 is TGTGCCAGCAGTTACTCCGTGACAGGGGGCACTGAAGCTTTCTTT. Its translation is CASSYSVTGGTEAFF.

In its sample, this clonotype was seen many times. V and J are TRBV5-5 and TRBJ1-2; possible D gene TRBD1, 5 bases. Trimming pared 1 base from V and 7 bases from J, leaving 17 bases between. CDR1 is SGHKS, CDR2 YYEKEE, per germline (reference sequence). This CDR3 is 15 amino acids long. The CDR3 here is CASSLTPGRPGGYTF. Written as DNA, the CDR3 is TGTGCCAGCAGCTTGACCCCGGGACGGCCAGGTGGCTACACCTTC. Using reference TRBV5-5 and TRBJ1-2 for the parts outside the CDR3, the full variable domain is DAGVTQSPTHLIKTRGQQVTLRCSPISGHKSVSWYQQVLGQGPQFIFQYYEKEERGRGNFPDRFSARQFPNYSSELNVNALLLGDSALYLCASSLTPGRPGGYTFGSGTRLTVV.

This clonotype was picked up many times. The chain carries TRBV20-1 and TRBJ2-7; no reliable D call. The CDR3 has 13 amino acids. Trimming took off 6 bases at V and 6 bases at J, with 18 bases between the two ends. The germline gives CDR1 DFQATT, CDR2 SNEGSKA (reference sequence). CDR3 nucleotide sequence: TGCAGTGCCCAGGAGCAGTTGGCCGGCGAGCAGTACTTC. The encoded protein is CSAQEQLAGEQYF.

The CDR3 DNA follows: TGTGCCAGCAGCCTCGGGAGTGGGCACTATGGCTACACCTTC. Encoded protein: CASSLGSGHYGYTF. This rearrangement joins TRBV28 to TRBJ1-2; D ambiguous. Germline lookup yields CDR1 MDHEN and CDR2 SYDVKM. The CDR3 sequence is 14 residues long. The V end was cut by 6 bases, the J end by 3 bases, with 14 bases between.

The chain employs TRBV20-1 and TRBJ2-3, with 9 bases identical to TRBD2. V dropped 3 bases and J dropped 1; count of bases not matched to a gene: 11. CDR3 length: 17 residues. Germline V CDR1 and CDR2: DFQATT, SNEGSKA (reference sequence). CDR3: CSASEIATSGGTDTQYF. CDR3 DNA sequence: TGCAGTGCTAGTGAAATTGCGACTAGCGGAGGCACAGATACGCAGTATTTT.

This clonotype was seen at least ten times. This chain joins TRBV7-9 and TRBJ2-5; 9 positions match TRBD1. V shed 6 bases, J shed 5 bases, and the junction held 7 bases outside the gene matches. The germline V gene encodes CDR1 SEHNR and CDR2 FQNEAQ (reference sequence). The CDR3 totals 14 residues. The CDR3 nucleotides read TGTGCCAGCAGACTGACAGGGGGACGCGAGACCCAGTACTTC. Translating gives CASRLTGGRETQYF.

Comment on this clonotype: Relative to the germline gene, one junction end is altered; a read error may explain this. V is TRBV19 and J is TRBJ2-2; 9 bases map to TRBD1. From germline, CDR1 is LNHDA and CDR2 SQIVND (reference sequence). This CDR3 has 17 residues. The CDR3 loop is CASTPRTGVGNTWELFF. The DNA of the CDR3 is TGTGCCAGTACGCCCAGGACAGGGGTCGGGAACACCTGGGAGCTGTTTTTT.

This clonotype was seen at least ten times. J is TRBJ1-1 and V is TRBV6-1; TRBD1 aligns across 7 bases. The CDR3 totals 11 residues. The J segment lost 10 bases and the V segment lost 5 bases, leaving 4 bases of the junction unmatched. Per germline, CDR1 MNHNS and CDR2 SASEGT. The CDR3 protein is CASSTTGRAFF. The CDR3, as DNA: TGTGCCAGCAGTACGACAGGGAGAGCTTTCTTT.

Relative to its sample, this clonotype is medium-sized. The gene calls are TRBV2 and TRBJ1-6; D is ambiguous. Trimming cost V 4 bases and J 7 bases, with 8 bases left between them. Germline V gives CDR1 SNHLY, CDR2 FYNNEI. The CDR3 has 13 amino acids. This CDR3 reads CASSVGGNSPLHF. The CDR3 bases are TGTGCCAGCAGTGTAGGCGGGAATTCACCCCTCCACTTT.

This clonotype was recorded many times. The chain uses TRBV27 and TRBJ1-2; 8 bases align to TRBD1. The CDR3 length is 14 residues. J was trimmed by 5 bases and V by 0 bases; bases with no gene match: 2. The germline gives CDR1 MNHEY, CDR2 SMNVEV (reference sequence). CDR3 loop: CASSLSWTGYGYTF. As DNA, the CDR3 is TGTGCCAGCAGTTTATCCTGGACAGGGTATGGCTACACCTTC.

The CDR3 protein is CASSDSKAPPHPETQYF. CDR3 nucleotides: TGTGCCAGCAGTGACTCGAAGGCGCCCCCGCACCCAGAGACCCAGTACTTC. The gene calls are TRBV12-3 or TRBV12-4 and TRBJ2-5; no clear D gene. CDR3 length equals 17 residues. V lost 5 bases, J lost 4 bases, and 23 bases lay in between.

A remark on this clonotype: A read error may be the cause here, since a much bigger clone is one base away. This chain links TRBV7-2 with TRBJ1-1; D unclear. The CDR3 runs 14 residues. CDR1 SGHTA and CDR2 FQGNSA come from the germline V gene. The CDR3 DNA reads TGTGCCAGCAGCTTTGTCCAGATGAACACTGAAGCTTTATTT. Amino acid sequence: CASSFVQMNTEALF. Full variable domain (remainder filled in from reference TRBV7-2 and TRBJ1-1): GAGVSQSPSNKVTEKGKDVELRCDPISGHTALYWYRQSLGQGLEFLIYFQGNSAPDKSGLPSDRFSAERTGGSVSTLTIQRTQQEDSAVYLCASSFVQMNTEALFGQGTRLTVV.

Ten or more counts support this clonotype. The chain uses TRBV29-1 and TRBJ2-2; D call uncertain. The V end lost 6 bases, the J end lost 6 bases, and 8 bases lay between the germline ends. From germline, CDR1 is SQVTM and CDR2 ANQGSEA. CDR3 size: 11 residues. The CDR3 reads CSVFNAGELFF. The CDR3 DNA sequence: TGCAGCGTCTTTAACGCCGGGGAGCTGTTTTTT.

This clonotype was seen repeatedly, ten times or more. The chain couples TRBV5-1 to TRBJ2-5; TRBD1 matches at 8 bases. The CDR3 runs 14 residues. V lost 4 bases to trimming and J lost 7 bases; unmatched junction nucleotides: 9. The germline CDR1 and CDR2 sequences are SGHRS and YFSETQ. CDR3 loop: CASSPGQATLTQYF. The CDR3 DNA sequence: TGCGCCAGCAGCCCGGGACAGGCCACTTTGACCCAGTACTTC.

This clonotype was found many times. This chain connects TRBV19 to TRBJ2-2, with 7 bases that match TRBD1. After removal of 10 bases from V and 7 bases from J, the junction contained 9 bases not matched to a gene. Germline V gene data show CDR1 as LNHDA and CDR2 as SQIVND (reference sequence). The CDR3 totals 13 residues. The CDR3 DNA reads as TGTGCCACGAGGGGGCGAGGCGGCGGGGAGCTGTTTTTT. Translating gives CATRGRGGGELFF.

In this sample, this clonotype turned up many times. V and J are TRBV28 and TRBJ1-3; 10 bases align to TRBD1. The CDR3 spans 13 residues. Looked up from germline, CDR1 is MDHEN and CDR2 is SYDVKM. J lost 16 bases, V lost 3 bases, and 9 bases had no gene match. CDR3 protein: CASSLPGTGDVYF. The CDR3 nucleotides read TGTGCCAGCAGTTTGCCCGGGACAGGGGATGTGTATTTT.

By share, this clonotype counts as medium-sized. V and J are TRBV27 and TRBJ2-1, with a weak D call TRBD2 (5 bases). This CDR3 region has 12 residues. The ends were cut back, 11 bases at V and 5 bases at J, with 13 bases in the middle. Looked up from germline, CDR1 is MNHEY and CDR2 is SMNVEV (reference sequence). The CDR3 reads CAARRWDNEQFF. Written as DNA, the CDR3 is TGTGCCGCAAGGAGGTGGGACAATGAGCAGTTCTTC.

This clonotype has at least ten counts. This chain connects TRBV5-5 to TRBJ2-7, with 10 nucleotides matching TRBD2. The CDR3 has 14 residues. Trimming at V came to 4 bases and at J to 3 bases, leaving 4 bases not matched to a gene. The germline V gene has CDR1 SGHKS and CDR2 YYEKEE (reference sequence). The CDR3 coding sequence is TGTGCCAGCAGCCACCGGACTAGCGGCTACGAGCAGTACTTC. It encodes CASSHRTSGYEQYF.

The CDR3 coding sequence is TGTGCCACACGTCTAGAGGGGTACTACAATGAGCAGTTCTTC. Residues: CATRLEGYYNEQFF. The gene calls are TRBV28 and TRBJ2-1; either TRBD1 or TRBD2 may supply D (5 bases each). Germline V gene lookup returns CDR1 MDHEN and CDR2 SYDVKM. The CDR3 covers 14 residues. V shed 10 bases and J shed 3 bases, with 16 bases lying between them.